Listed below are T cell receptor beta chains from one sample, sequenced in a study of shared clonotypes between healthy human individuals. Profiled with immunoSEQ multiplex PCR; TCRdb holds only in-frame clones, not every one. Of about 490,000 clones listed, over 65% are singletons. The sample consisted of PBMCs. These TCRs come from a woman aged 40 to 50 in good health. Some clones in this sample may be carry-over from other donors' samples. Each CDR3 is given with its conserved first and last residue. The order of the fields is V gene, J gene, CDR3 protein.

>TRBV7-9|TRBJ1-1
CASSFEVGTPTEAFF
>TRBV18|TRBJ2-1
CASSPGLEPKYNEQFF
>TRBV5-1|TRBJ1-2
CASSLAGSQLGYTF
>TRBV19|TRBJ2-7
CASSPVWEGSEQYF
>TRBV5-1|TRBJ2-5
CASSPGAASGFGQETQYF
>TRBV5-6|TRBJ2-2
CASSRLTARDTGELFF
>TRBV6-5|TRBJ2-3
CASSYGPYTDTQYF
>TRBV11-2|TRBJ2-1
CASSLGTSGEQFF
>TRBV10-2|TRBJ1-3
CASSLQGARQNTIYF
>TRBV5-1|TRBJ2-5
CASQASLAGSQTQYF
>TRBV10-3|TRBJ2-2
CAAQPSGRADTGELFF
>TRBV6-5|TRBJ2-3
CASGTSHSPSDTQYF
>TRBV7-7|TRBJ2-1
CASSSGLAENEQFF
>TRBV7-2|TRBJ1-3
CASSYRAAGNTIYF
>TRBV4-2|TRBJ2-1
CASSQGLADYNEQFF
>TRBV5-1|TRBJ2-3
CASSLVADTQYF
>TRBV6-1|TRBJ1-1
CASSELGMTEAFF
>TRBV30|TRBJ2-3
CAWNPGLGADTQYF
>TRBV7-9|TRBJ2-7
CASGRATGGYEQYF
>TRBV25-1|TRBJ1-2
CATSYDNYGYTF
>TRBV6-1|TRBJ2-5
CASNGGPRQETQYF
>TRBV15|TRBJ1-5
CATRPSARDWEPQHF
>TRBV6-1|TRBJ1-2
CASSRTGGDSYGYTF
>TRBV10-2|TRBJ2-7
CASSLGQGVYEQYF
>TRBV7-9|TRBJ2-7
CASSSPGTGTYEQYF
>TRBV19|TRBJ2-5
CASSMQGDETQYF
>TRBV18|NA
CASSPSGYQPQYF
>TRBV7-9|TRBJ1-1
CASSLFGAVEAFF
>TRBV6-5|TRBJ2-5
CASSLGKGIQETQYF
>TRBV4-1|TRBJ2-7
CASSQARGTSGSYEQYF
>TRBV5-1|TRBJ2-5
CASSGPEQQETQYF
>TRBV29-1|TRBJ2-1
CSVGGGSSYSEQFF
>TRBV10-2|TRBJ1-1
CASSEGNGREAFF
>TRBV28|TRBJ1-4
CASREGGRRNEKLFF
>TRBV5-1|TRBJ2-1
CASSLAATAEQFF
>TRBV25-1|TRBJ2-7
CASSDRGRDEQYF
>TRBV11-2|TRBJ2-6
CASRTPGANVLTF
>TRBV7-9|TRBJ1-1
CASSFGQGITEAFF
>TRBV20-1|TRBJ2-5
CSRAAQETQYF
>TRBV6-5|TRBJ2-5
CASSYTRSGPEYF